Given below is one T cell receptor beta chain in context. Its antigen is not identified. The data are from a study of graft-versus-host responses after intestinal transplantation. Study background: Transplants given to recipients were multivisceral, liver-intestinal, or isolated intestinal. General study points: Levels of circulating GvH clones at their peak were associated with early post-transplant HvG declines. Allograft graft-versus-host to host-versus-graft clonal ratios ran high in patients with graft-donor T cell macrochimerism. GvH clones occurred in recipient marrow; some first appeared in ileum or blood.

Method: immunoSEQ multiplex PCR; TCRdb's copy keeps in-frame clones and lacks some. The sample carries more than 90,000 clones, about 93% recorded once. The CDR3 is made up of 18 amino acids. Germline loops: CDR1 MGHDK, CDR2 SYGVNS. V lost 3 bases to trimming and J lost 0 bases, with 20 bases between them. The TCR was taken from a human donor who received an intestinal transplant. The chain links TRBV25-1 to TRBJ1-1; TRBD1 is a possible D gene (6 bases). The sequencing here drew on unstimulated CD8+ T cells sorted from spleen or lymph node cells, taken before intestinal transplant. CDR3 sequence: CASSDDSSFGQLNTEAFF. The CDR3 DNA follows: TGTGCCAGCAGTGATGATTCAAGTTTCGGACAGTTGAACACTGAAGCTTTCTTT.